These T cell receptor beta chains were read from a single sample in a study of blood T cells in healthy people across ages. TCRdb re-analysed the 5' RACE reads in MiXCR, keeping a single row per CDR3 protein. The table lists 1.5 million to 2 million distinct CDR3 sequences, about two fifths of them singletons, with 20% to 25% in the top ten. The sample was blood. The source of these receptors is a human donor in good health. Each CDR3 is given with its conserved first and last residue. A D gene is named only where the DNA matches it firmly. Size values are once, few and many counts, or a class for expanded clones, and some rows have none.

CDR3 protein	CDR3 DNA	clone size	V gene	J gene	D gene	CDR3 length
CASSKEGEQGTPNEKLFF	TGTGCCAGCAGCAAAGAGGGAGAACAGGGAACCCCTAATGAAAAACTGTTTTTT	few	TRBV21-1	TRBJ1-4	-	18
CASSSTGSGGYTF	TGTGCCAGCAGCTCTACAGGTAGCGGTGGCTACACCTTC	-	TRBV7-3	TRBJ1-2	-	13
CASRLGSGKLFF	TGTGCCAGCAGACTGGGCAGCGGAAAACTGTTTTTT	-	TRBV2	TRBJ1-4	-	12
CASSLGAGGTYEQYF	TGTGCCAGCAGCTTAGGGGCAGGAGGTACCTACGAGCAGTACTTC	many	TRBV7-6	TRBJ2-7	-	15
CASSETGDPNEKLFF	TGTGCCAGCAGCGAGACAGGGGATCCTAATGAAAAACTGTTTTTT	-	TRBV9	TRBJ1-4	TRBD1	15
CASSYTSGKLFF	TGTGCCAGCAGCTATACTTCCGGAAAACTGTTTTTT	-	TRBV7-9	TRBJ1-4	-	12
CASSSGQSGAGELFF	TGCGCCAGCAGCTCGGGACAGTCAGGTGCCGGGGAGCTGTTTTTT	many	TRBV5-1	TRBJ2-2	TRBD1	15
CASSGQGNANQPQHF	TGTGCCAGCAGCGGACAGGGAAATGCCAATCAGCCCCAGCATTTT	-	TRBV9	TRBJ1-5	TRBD1	15
CASRTTGYEQYF	TGTGCCAGCAGAACCACAGGGTACGAGCAGTACTTC	few	TRBV28	TRBJ2-7	-	12
CSVTQGARYGYTF	TGCAGCGTTACGCAGGGGGCCCGCTATGGCTACACCTTC	-	TRBV29-1	TRBJ1-2	TRBD1	13
CSALRDLGADTQYF	TGCAGTGCACTTAGGGACCTTGGCGCAGATACGCAGTATTTT	-	TRBV20-1	TRBJ2-3	-	14
CSARALTRVDQPQHF	TGCAGTGCTAGAGCCCTGACAAGGGTTGATCAGCCCCAGCATTTT	once	TRBV20-1	TRBJ1-5	-	15
CASSKVLGGPYTDTQYF	TGTGCCAGCAGCAAAGTCTTAGGGGGGCCTTACACAGATACGCAGTATTTT	-	TRBV21-1	TRBJ2-3	-	17
CASSFAGLPNEQYF	TGTGCCAGCAGTTTCGCGGGACTCCCCAACGAGCAGTACTTC	once	TRBV12-3/TRBV12-4	TRBJ2-7	-	14
CASSLSTCSYEQYF	TGTGCCAGCAGTCTTTCAACTTGTTCCTACGAGCAGTACTTC	-	TRBV7-9	TRBJ2-7	-	14
CACKVSRGIGADTQYF	TGTGCCTGCAAGGTGTCGAGAGGAATCGGGGCAGATACGCAGTATTTT	-	TRBV6-1	TRBJ2-3	-	16
CASSATADTEAFF	TGTGCCAGCAGCGCGACAGCGGACACTGAAGCTTTCTTT	-	TRBV7-9	TRBJ1-1	-	13
CASSQDNFSNQPQHF	TGCGCCAGCAGCCAAGATAATTTTAGCAATCAGCCCCAGCATTTT	few	TRBV4-3	TRBJ1-5	-	15
CASSLRFTQYF	TGTGCCAGCAGTCTTAGGTTTACGCAGTATTTT	-	TRBV12-3/TRBV12-4	TRBJ2-3	-	11
CASIPFGARTDTQYF	TGCGCCAGCATCCCCTTCGGGGCCCGCACAGATACGCAGTATTTT	-	TRBV5-1	TRBJ2-3	-	15
CASSYADYRDTQYF	TGTGCCAGCAGTTACGCGGACTACCGAGATACGCAGTATTTT	few	TRBV6-6	TRBJ2-3	-	14
CASSKRQGDGYGYTF	TGCGCCAGCAGCAAAAGACAGGGGGACGGCTATGGCTACACCTTC	few	TRBV5-1	TRBJ1-2	TRBD1	15
CASNLTGQGIRAGYTF	TGTGCCAGCAACTTAACGGGACAGGGGATTCGTGCTGGCTACACCTTC	-	TRBV7-2	TRBJ1-2	TRBD1	16
CAISPPSNYGYTF	TGTGCCATCAGTCCCCCTTCGAACTATGGCTACACCTTC	-	TRBV10-3	TRBJ1-2	-	13
CASSFQWKSRISNYGYTF	TGTGCCAGCAGCTTTCAATGGAAGTCCCGAATATCTAACTATGGCTACACCTTC	many	TRBV13	TRBJ1-2	-	18
CASSRDAEETQYF	TGTGCCAGCAGCAGGGACGCCGAAGAGACCCAGTACTTC	-	TRBV9	TRBJ2-5	-	13
CASSTQRGGGTDTQYF	TGCGCCAGCAGCACCCAGCGGGGGGGCGGAACAGATACGCAGTATTTT	-	TRBV5-1	TRBJ2-3	TRBD2	16
CASRAFATSTDTQYF	TGCGCCAGCAGAGCCTTCGCGACTAGCACAGATACGCAGTATTTT	-	TRBV2	TRBJ2-3	-	15
CASSVWTTPNSGNTIYF	TGTGCCAGCAGCGTTTGGACCACCCCCAACTCTGGAAACACCATATATTTT	-	TRBV9	TRBJ1-3	-	17
CASSISGQGTPDTQYF	TGTGCCAGCAGTATTTCGGGACAGGGAACTCCAGATACGCAGTATTTT	few	TRBV11-2	TRBJ2-3	TRBD1	16
CASSQGSDRWGKLFF	TGTGCCAGCAGCCAAGGTTCCGACCGCTGGGGAAAACTGTTTTTT	-	TRBV4-2	TRBJ1-4	-	15
CASSYLGGRDGYTF	TGTGCCAGCAGTTACCTAGGGGGGCGGGATGGCTACACCTTC	-	TRBV12-3/TRBV12-4	TRBJ1-2	-	14
CSARVSGPYEQYF	TGCAGTGCTAGAGTGAGCGGCCCCTACGAGCAGTACTTC	few	TRBV20-1	TRBJ2-7	-	13
CASALGSGANVLTF	TGTGCCAGCGCCCTGGGCTCTGGGGCCAACGTCCTGACTTTC	-	TRBV27	TRBJ2-6	-	14
CASSLLPPMRGGKVVYEQYF	TGCGCCAGCAGCTTGTTACCGCCTATGAGAGGGGGCAAAGTGGTCTACGAGCAGTACTTC	-	TRBV5-1	TRBJ2-7	TRBD1	20
CASNPTVTLTEAFF	TGTGCCAGCAATCCCACAGTGACTCTTACTGAAGCTTTCTTT	-	TRBV2	TRBJ1-1	-	14
CSVATRGTEAFF	TGCAGCGTTGCGACCAGAGGCACTGAAGCTTTCTTT	-	TRBV29-1	TRBJ1-1	-	12
CSAITGDEQYF	TGCAGTGCTATAACCGGGGACGAGCAGTACTTC	few	TRBV20-1	TRBJ2-7	-	11
CATSRDRVEEAFF	TGTGCCACCAGCAGAGATAGAGTGGAAGAAGCTTTCTTT	-	TRBV15	TRBJ1-1	-	13
CASSQVGLAPNEQFF	TGTGCCAGCAGCCAAGTGGGACTAGCGCCCAATGAGCAGTTCTTC	-	TRBV4-2	TRBJ2-1	TRBD2	15
CATSDENTEAFF	TGTGCCACCAGTGACGAGAACACTGAAGCTTTCTTT	-	TRBV24-1	TRBJ1-1	-	12
CASSLGSLMNLYEQYF	TGTGCCAGCAGCTTAGGGTCCCTCATGAATCTTTACGAGCAGTACTTC	few	TRBV7-2	TRBJ2-7	-	16
CSASPFASGGLQETQYF	TGCAGTGCTAGTCCGTTTGCTAGCGGGGGCCTCCAAGAGACCCAGTACTTC	few	TRBV20-1	TRBJ2-5	TRBD2	17
CASSTGLRDIQYF	TGTGCCAGCAGCACAGGGTTAAGGGACATTCAGTACTTC	-	TRBV6-5	TRBJ2-4	-	13
CASSWTDSPLHF	TGTGCCAGCAGTTGGACAGATTCACCCCTCCACTTT	few	TRBV6-1	TRBJ1-6	-	12
CSARSRTGVGEKLFF	TGCAGTGCTAGATCCCGGACAGGGGTAGGGGAAAAACTGTTTTTT	-	TRBV20-1	TRBJ1-4	TRBD1	15
CASSRLRQGDEQYF	TGTGCCAGCAGTCGCCTGCGACAGGGGGACGAGCAGTACTTC	-	TRBV12-3/TRBV12-4	TRBJ2-7	TRBD1	14
CASSDSAGGHNEQFF	TGTGCCAGCAGTGACTCAGCGGGGGGTCACAATGAGCAGTTCTTC	-	TRBV6-4	TRBJ2-1	TRBD2	15
CSARGQGGAYQPQHF	TGCAGTGCCCGCGGACAAGGTGGGGCCTATCAGCCCCAGCATTTT	-	TRBV20-1	TRBJ1-5	-	15
CVSSPGLAQETQYF	TGTGTCAGCAGCCCGGGACTAGCCCAAGAGACCCAGTACTTC	few	TRBV7-2	TRBJ2-5	TRBD2	14
CSAFSGRGVFYGYTF	TGCAGTGCTTTCTCGGGGAGGGGTGTTTTTTATGGCTACACCTTC	few	TRBV20-1	TRBJ1-2	-	15
CASTEFSGANVLTF	TGTGCCAGCACCGAGTTCTCTGGGGCCAACGTCCTGACTTTC	few	TRBV27	TRBJ2-6	-	14
CASSLQDWAGIEQYF	TGTGCCAGCAGCCTACAAGACTGGGCGGGAATCGAGCAGTACTTC	-	TRBV9	TRBJ2-7	-	15
CSVELGDYGYTF	TGCAGCGTTGAATTAGGGGACTATGGCTACACCTTC	many	TRBV29-1	TRBJ1-2	-	12
CASSLVPDEPPQHF	TGCGCCAGCAGCTTGGTTCCCGACGAGCCGCCCCAGCATTTT	-	TRBV5-1	TRBJ1-5	-	14
CSAKRTDNNSPLHF	TGCAGTGCCAAGCGGACAGACAATAATTCACCCCTCCACTTT	few	TRBV20-1	TRBJ1-6	-	14
CASSLEISGGPNEQFF	TGTGCCAGCAGTTTAGAGATTAGCGGGGGGCCCAATGAGCAGTTCTTC	many	TRBV12-3/TRBV12-4	TRBJ2-1	TRBD2	16
CASSRLRSLYNEKFF	TGTGCCAGCAGCCGCCTTAGGAGTCTATACAATGAGAAGTTCTTC	few	TRBV7-2	TRBJ2-1	-	15
CAISERRGQGAHQPQHF	TGTGCCATCAGTGAGCGCAGGGGACAGGGGGCACATCAGCCCCAGCATTTT	few	TRBV10-3	TRBJ1-5	TRBD1	17
CASTRGVAGVQPQHF	TGTGCCAGCACTCGGGGGGTTGCAGGAGTTCAGCCCCAGCATTTT	many	TRBV6-1	TRBJ1-5	-	15